The clone carrying this T cell receptor beta chain was seen ten or more times. The CDR3 contains 13 residues. Trimming shortened V by 8 bases and J by 6 bases, and 14 bases separated the two germline ends. Germline CDR1 and CDR2: ENHRY and SYGVKD. From the RACE reads, TCRdb called clonotypes with MiXCR, one entry per CDR3 protein. The sample lists around 99,000 distinct CDR3 sequences, approximately 13% occurring once. This sample was taken from a study of human T cells and chemical hapten exposure. Described time point: patch test 1, 2 weeks after DPC sensitization. Treatment meaning: therapeutic diphenylcyclopropenone sensitization with weekly scalp DPC.

V and J are TRBV10-3 and TRBJ2-1; no clear D. The specimen comprised whole blood, sampled in connection with sensitization to the hapten diphenylcyclopropenone (DPC). The sequence was obtained from a woman in her thirties or forties with alopecia areata. Some clones in this sample may be carry-over from other donors' samples. Here the CDR3 reads CAIARSPANEQFF. DNA for the CDR3: TGTGCCATCGCCCGTTCCCCGGCCAATGAGCAGTTCTTC.